These 26 T cell receptor beta chains were sequenced from one sample in a study of blood T cells in healthy people across ages. It was with a sample-barcoded 5' primer and a J-beta primer mix that a second PCR of roughly 7 to 12 cycles was run. TCRdb recomputed calls from the 5' RACE reads with MiXCR, one row per CDR3 protein. The sample consists of just under 750,000 distinct CDR3 sequences, approximately 22% of them appearing once. The specimen sequenced was blood. These receptors were collected from a man between 65 and 85 years old in good health.

This clonotype was counted many times. This chain joins TRBV7-9 and TRBJ2-2, with D perhaps given as TRBD1 or TRBD2 (5 bases each). The CDR3 has 13 amino acids. V was cut by 5 bases and J by 6 bases, with 10 bases left in between. Germline V gene sequence: CDR1 SEHNR, CDR2 FQNEAQ (reference sequence). CDR3 loop: CASSEMGAGELFF. In DNA, the CDR3 is TGTGCCAGCAGCGAAATGGGGGCCGGGGAGCTGTTTTTT.

The V call is TRBV4-3, the J call TRBJ2-2, with TRBD2 as a possible D gene (6 bases). The germline V and J ends were trimmed by 1 base and 4 bases, with 7 bases remaining between them. Germline CDR1 LGHNA, CDR2 YSLEER. The CDR3 has 14 amino acids. The DNA for the CDR3 is TGCGCCAGCAGCCAAGGCGGGACCACCGGGGAGCTGTTTTTT. Translation gives CASSQGGTTGELFF.

The chain uses TRBV11-3 and TRBJ2-1; D is perhaps TRBD1 or TRBD2 (5 bases each). The CDR3 extends over 16 amino acids. Trimming removed 7 bases from V and 0 bases from J, with 16 bases in between. Germline V gene data show CDR1 as SGHNT and CDR2 as YENEEA. CDR3 nucleotide sequence: TGTGCCAGCAACCTATTTTCAGGGAGCTCCTACAATGAGCAGTTCTTC. Protein product: CASNLFSGSSYNEQFF.

This clonotype was observed a few times. V is TRBV13 and J is TRBJ2-3, with no clear D. Trimming pared 6 bases from V and 2 bases from J, leaving 9 bases between. The CDR3 contains 13 residues. In germline, CDR1 is PRHDT, CDR2 FYEKMQ (reference sequence). Here the CDR3 DNA reads TGTGCCAGCAGAAATAGACCCACAGATACGCAGTATTTT. It is translated as CASRNRPTDTQYF. The whole variable domain, filled in from reference TRBV13 and TRBJ2-3, reads AAGVIQSPRHLIKEKRETATLKCYPIPRHDTVYWYQQGPGQDPQFLISFYEKMQSDKGSIPDRFSAQQFSDYHSELNMSSLELGDSALYFCASRNRPTDTQYFGPGTRLTVL.

This clonotype was seen more than once but under ten times. The V gene is TRBV24-1, the J gene TRBJ2-3; 8 bases map to TRBD1. Germline values: CDR1 KGHDR, CDR2 SFDVKD. Trimming at V came to 4 bases and at J to 1 base, leaving 6 bases not matched to a gene. This CDR3 comprises 16 residues. The DNA for the CDR3 is TGTGCCACCAGTGACCCAGGGGGCGCGGGCACAGATACGCAGTATTTT. This translates into CATSDPGGAGTDTQYF.

The chain combines TRBV6-2 or TRBV6-3 with TRBJ2-5; unclear D gene. The length of the CDR3 is 15 residues. The V gene's germline CDR1 is MNHEY and CDR2 SVGEGT. The V end lost 4 bases, the J end lost 1 base, and 13 bases lay between the germline ends. CDR3 coding DNA: TGTGCCAGCAGTTCCATCCGGACCGCCCAAGAGACCCAGTACTTC. This translates into CASSSIRTAQETQYF.

This clonotype appeared many times. V and J are TRBV29-1 and TRBJ2-1; 13 bases line up with TRBD2. CDR1 is SQVTM, CDR2 ANQGSEA, per germline. CDR3 length: 15 amino acids. The V and J ends lost 1 base and 5 bases, in that order; junction bases with no gene match: 2. The CDR3 DNA reads TGCAGCGTTGAAGGGGGGACTAGCGGGAACAATGAGCAGTTCTTC. As protein: CSVEGGTSGNNEQFF.

This clonotype came up a few times. The chain couples TRBV6-1 to TRBJ1-3; D is uncertain. Trimming cost V 3 bases and J 4 bases, with 19 bases left between them. The CDR3 has 17 amino acids. Germline V gives CDR1 MNHNS, CDR2 SASEGT. CDR3 DNA: TGTGCCAGCAGTGACAGCGTACCTCTCTCGGGGGGAAACACCATATATTTT. Translated: CASSDSVPLSGGNTIYF.

This sequence joins TRBV5-1 and TRBJ2-7; no reliable D call. V gave up 0 bases and J gave up 2 bases, with 9 bases separating them. The length of the CDR3 is 14 residues. Germline CDR1 and CDR2: SGHRS and YFSETQ. The CDR3 loop reads CASSLALGPYEQYV. The CDR3 bases are TGCGCCAGCAGCTTGGCCTTGGGTCCCTACGAGCAGTACGTC.

The chain uses TRBV10-1 and TRBJ1-1, with 7 bases fitting TRBD1. Germline loops: CDR1 WNHNN, CDR2 SYGVQD (reference sequence). CDR3 length equals 16 residues. V lost 3 bases, J lost 0 bases, and 7 bases stayed unmatched. DNA for the CDR3: TGCGCCAGCAGTGACAGGGGGGACGCAATGAACACTGAAGCTTTCTTT. Translated: CASSDRGDAMNTEAFF.

The chain couples TRBV5-1 to TRBJ2-5, with 7 positions matching TRBD1. This CDR3 comprises 16 residues. With 0 bases clipped from V and 1 base from J, the junction kept 6 bases outside the gene matches. CDR1 is SGHRS and CDR2 is YFSETQ in the germline V gene. The CDR3, as DNA: TGCGCCAGCAGCTTGGTCCCGCGACAGGGCCAAGAGACCCAGTACTTC. This gives the protein CASSLVPRQGQETQYF.

This clonotype was picked up a small number of times. The chain recombines TRBV7-8 with TRBJ1-4, with 8 bases identical to TRBD1. Trimming took 3 bases from V and 8 from J; bases not matched to a gene: 5. The CDR3 loop spans 14 amino acids. Per the germline V gene, CDR1 is SGHVS and CDR2 is FQNEAQ. The CDR3 here is CASSFGQGKEKLFF. The CDR3 DNA follows: TGTGCCAGCAGCTTTGGACAGGGTAAAGAAAAACTGTTTTTT.

This clonotype was counted only a few times. The chain is built from TRBV12-3 or TRBV12-4 and TRBJ1-6; tentative D call: TRBD1 (6 bases). This CDR3 contains 13 residues. V was clipped by 4 bases and J by 10 bases, with 11 bases between them. The CDR3 DNA sequence: TGTGCCAGCAGTTACAGGGAGGGGTCACCCCTCCACTTT. The encoded protein is CASSYREGSPLHF.

In its sample, this clonotype was seen many times. The chain combines TRBV7-2 with TRBJ2-2; either TRBD1 or TRBD2 may supply D (5 bases each). Per the germline V gene, CDR1 is SGHTA and CDR2 is FQGNSA. This CDR3 region has 15 residues. Trimming removed 4 bases from V and 0 bases from J, with 9 bases in between. This CDR3 is CASSSGAANTGELFF. As DNA, the CDR3 is TGTGCCAGCAGCTCCGGGGCTGCGAACACCGGGGAGCTGTTTTTT.

The chain carries TRBV29-1 and TRBJ2-7; D perhaps matches TRBD2 (5 bases). The J call may not be correct, given that the DNA end is closer to TRBJ2-5. This CDR3 region has 13 residues. Germline V gives CDR1 SQVTM, CDR2 ANQGSEA. This chain's CDR3 is CSVDGLPRETQYF. The CDR3 nucleotides read TGCAGCGTTGACGGACTCCCCCGGGAGACCCAGTACTTC.

This clonotype was detected many times. The rearrangement uses TRBV29-1 and TRBJ2-1; perhaps TRBD2 as D (5 bases). The V and J ends lost 7 bases and 4 bases respectively, with 8 bases between them. Germline lookup yields CDR1 SQVTM and CDR2 ANQGSEA. The CDR3 length is 11 residues. This CDR3 reads CSAGIYNEQFF. The CDR3 DNA reads TGCAGCGCCGGGATTTACAATGAGCAGTTCTTC.

This clonotype was observed a handful of times. The CDR3 loop is CASRDRGDTGELFF. The CDR3 DNA reads TGCGCCAGCAGGGACAGGGGGGACACCGGGGAGCTGTTTTTT. The rearrangement joins TRBV10-2 to TRBJ2-2; 10 bases are a match to TRBD1. The CDR3 is 14 residues long. Germline V gives CDR1 WSHSY, CDR2 SAAADI. V shed 6 bases, J shed 3 bases, and the junction held 1 base outside the gene matches.

A few counts support this clonotype. The rearrangement joins TRBV5-1 to TRBJ2-3, with D hard to call. The germline gives CDR1 SGHRS, CDR2 YFSETQ. CDR3 length equals 14 residues. V was clipped by 3 bases and J by 3 bases, with 11 bases between them. For the CDR3, the DNA is TGCGCCAGCAGCTCTCTAACTTCTACAGATACGCAGTATTTT. This encodes CASSSLTSTDTQYF.

The chain combines TRBV19 with TRBJ1-2; no definite D call. With 5 bases removed from V and 5 bases from J, the gap between germline ends came to 15 bases. The germline V gene has CDR1 LNHDA and CDR2 SQIVND (reference sequence). The CDR3 is 14 residues long. The CDR3, as DNA: TGTGCCAGTAGTGGGCCTCCTGACGGATATGGCTACACCTTC. Translating it yields CASSGPPDGYGYTF.

This clonotype was counted between two and nine times. At one of its ends the junction is not consistent with the germline gene, which may arise from a read error. The rearrangement uses TRBV7-2 and TRBJ2-1, with D perhaps matching TRBD1 (6 bases). Germline V gene lookup returns CDR1 SGHTA and CDR2 FQGNSA. This CDR3 region has 12 residues. CDR3 sequence: CASSLDLGQCSF. The CDR3 DNA is TGTGCCAGCAGCTTAGACTTAGGACAGTGTAGTTTC.

Only a few counts were recorded for this clonotype. The chain is built from TRBV12-3 or TRBV12-4 and TRBJ2-3; no clear D. V was clipped by 6 bases and J by 4 bases, with 17 bases between them. The CDR3 spans 15 residues. The CDR3 loop is CASRRTRTHADTQYF. CDR3 sequence (DNA): TGTGCCAGCAGACGGACGCGGACCCACGCAGATACGCAGTATTTT.

This clonotype came up many times. The rearrangement joins TRBV7-8 to TRBJ2-5; 11 nucleotides align to TRBD2. The end of the DNA is better explained by TRBJ2-1, so the J call may be wrong. The CDR3 totals 17 residues. The germline V gene has CDR1 SGHVS and CDR2 FQNEAQ. For the CDR3, the DNA is TGTGCCAGCAGCCCAGTTGGACTAGCGGGTGGGTACAATGAGCAGTTCTTC. It codes for CASSPVGLAGGYNEQFF.

Only a few counts were recorded for this clonotype. The V and J genes are TRBV5-5 and TRBJ2-2; 12 bases agree with TRBD2. CDR3 length: 17 residues. Germline CDR1 SGHKS, CDR2 YYEKEE (reference sequence). Germline trimming cut 4 bases from V and 3 bases from J; bases unmatched to any gene: 7. DNA for the CDR3: TGTGCCAGCAGCCTACTACTAGCGGGGGGAGACACCGGGGAGCTGTTTTTT. Amino acids: CASSLLLAGGDTGELFF.

The chain uses TRBV27 and TRBJ2-5; 8 bases are a match to TRBD2. Looked up from germline, CDR1 is MNHEY and CDR2 is SMNVEV (reference sequence). This CDR3 has 16 amino acids. Germline trimming cut 1 base from V and 5 bases from J; bases unmatched to any gene: 9. CDR3 nucleotides: TGTGCCAGCAGTTTATTTCGCGGGGGGCCGTTCGAGACCCAGTACTTC. Its protein product is CASSLFRGGPFETQYF.

J is TRBJ2-3 and V is TRBV5-1; TRBD2 matches at 9 bases. The CDR3 consists of 16 residues. V lost 2 bases to trimming and J lost 4 bases; unmatched junction nucleotides: 8. Germline CDR1 SGHRS, CDR2 YFSETQ. Written as DNA, the CDR3 is TGCGCCAGCAGCTTTGGCGGGGGGGCCGCCGCAGATACGCAGTATTTT. Protein sequence: CASSFGGGAAADTQYF. The full variable domain, completed using reference TRBV5-1 and TRBJ2-3, is KAGVTQTPRYLIKTRGQQVTLSCSPISGHRSVSWYQQTPGQGLQFLFEYFSETQRNKGNFPGRFSGRQFSNSRSEMNVSTLELGDSALYLCASSFGGGAAADTQYFGPGTRLTVL.

This clonotype showed up just a few times. V usage is TRBV2 and J usage is TRBJ1-5; D uncertain. This CDR3 is 13 amino acids long. Trimming left V 1 base short and J 7 bases short, with 8 bases between. CDR1 and CDR2 from the germline V gene are SNHLY and FYNNEI. The CDR3 nucleotides are TGTGCCAGCAGTGAAGACCCCCCGCAGCCCCAGCATTTT. It is translated as CASSEDPPQPQHF.